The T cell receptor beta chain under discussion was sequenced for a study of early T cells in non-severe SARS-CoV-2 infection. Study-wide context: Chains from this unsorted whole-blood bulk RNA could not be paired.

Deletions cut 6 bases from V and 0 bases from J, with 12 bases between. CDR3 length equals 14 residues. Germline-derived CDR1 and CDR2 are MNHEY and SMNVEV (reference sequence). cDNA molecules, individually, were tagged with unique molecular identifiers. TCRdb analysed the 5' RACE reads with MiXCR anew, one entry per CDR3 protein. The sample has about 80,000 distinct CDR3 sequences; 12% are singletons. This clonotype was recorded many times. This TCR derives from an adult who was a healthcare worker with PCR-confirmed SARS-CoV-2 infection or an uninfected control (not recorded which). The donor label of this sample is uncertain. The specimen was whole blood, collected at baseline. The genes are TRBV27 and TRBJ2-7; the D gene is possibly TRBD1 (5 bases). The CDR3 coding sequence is TGTGCCAGCAGACAAACAGGTACCTCCTACGAGCAGTACTTC. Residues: CASRQTGTSYEQYF.